This TCR beta chain derives from a study of T cell repertoires in cytomegalovirus infection. Looking at the study overall: It can be stated that public TCR beta signatures indicated CMV infection as well as a matching HLA type. Study-level findings and limits: What dominated the ex vivo response were HLA-C-restricted CMV-specific TCR beta clonotypes. CMV carriers with the relevant HLA were identified by cumulative public TCR beta family frequency.

TCRdb redid the calling of the reads with MiXCR, one entry per CDR3 protein. The table has hundreds of thousands of distinct CDR3 sequences, around 32% seen once. Remarks on this clonotype: Antigen: not known.

The V and J ends lost 5 bases and 6 bases, in that order; junction bases with no gene match: 12. There are 17 residues in the CDR3. Germline V gene data show CDR1 as MNHEY and CDR2 as SMNVEV (reference sequence). The sequenced sample was cultured CD8+ T cells from PBMCs, obtained from culture after CMV antigen stimulation. The gene calls are TRBV27 and TRBJ2-3, with TRBD2 matching 12 bases. The TCR comes from a human donor in good health (CMV status not recorded). Some clones in this sample may be carry-over from other donors' samples. The CDR3, as DNA: TGTGCCAGCAGTCTCCTATCTAGCGGGGGGGCCACCGATACGCAGTATTTT. This sequence encodes CASSLLSSGGATDTQYF.